Reported below is one T cell receptor (beta chain). The treatment here: randomized to nivolumab then ipilimumab (arm A) or the reverse (arm B). Sorted cells were live CD3+CD8+, lacking CD19 and CD56, from PBMCs. This sample was taken from a study of sequential checkpoint blockade in melanoma. Study context: Both treatment sequences were followed by maintenance nivolumab.

Profiled with immunoSEQ multiplex PCR; TCRdb holds only in-frame clones, not every one. Of about 28,000 clones listed, 85% to 90% are singletons. The CDR3 sequence is 16 residues long. Unmatched junction bases numbered 8, after V lost 2 bases and J lost 2 bases. Germline lookup yields CDR1 ENHRY and CDR2 SYGVKD. This material consisted of CD8+ T cells sorted from blood (inferred from file names), taken from a patient given nivolumab and ipilimumab in sequence. This TCR derives from a human donor with melanoma. The chain links TRBV10-3 to TRBJ2-7; TRBD2 matches at 8 bases. CDR3 residues: CAISEGGLGGTYEQYV. DNA for the CDR3: TGTGCCATCAGTGAGGGGGGACTAGGAGGAACCTACGAGCAGTACGTC.